This paragraph covers one T cell receptor (beta chain) sequence. What it binds is unknown. The read ends 3 residues shy of where the CDR3 ends; the end is completed using the germline J gene. This entry comes from a study of T cell clonality in common variable immunodeficiency. Study-wide findings and caveats: Common variable immunodeficiency TCR beta sequences reportedly had fewer deletions and N-nucleotide insertions.

The method was immunoSEQ multiplex PCR; TCRdb's version includes in-frame clones alone and lacks a portion of them. This sample has about 20,000 clones, each found more than once. Germline CDR1 and CDR2: SGHDT and YYEEEE. CDR3 length: 14 amino acids. The chain is built from TRBV5-6 and TRBJ1-1; tentative D call: TRBD1 (5 bases). The sequence was obtained from a human donor with common variable immunodeficiency. Sequenced input: peripheral blood mononuclear cells. The CDR3 sequence is CASSLGTLGRGAFF. The sequenced CDR3 bases are TGTGCCAGCAGCTTAGGCACCCTGGGGCGAGGA.